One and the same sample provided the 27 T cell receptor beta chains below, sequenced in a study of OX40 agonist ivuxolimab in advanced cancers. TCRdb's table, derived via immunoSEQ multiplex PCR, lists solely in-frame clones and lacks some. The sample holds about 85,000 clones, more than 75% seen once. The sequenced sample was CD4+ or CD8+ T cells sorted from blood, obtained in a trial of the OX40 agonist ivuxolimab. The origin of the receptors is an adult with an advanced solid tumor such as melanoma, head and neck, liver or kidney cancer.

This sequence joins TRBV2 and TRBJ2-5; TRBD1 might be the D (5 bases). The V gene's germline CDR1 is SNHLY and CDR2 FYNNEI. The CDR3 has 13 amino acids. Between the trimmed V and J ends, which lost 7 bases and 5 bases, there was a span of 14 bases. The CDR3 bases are TGTGCCAGCACCGGACAATGGGCGGAGACCCAGTACTTC. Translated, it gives CASTGQWAETQYF. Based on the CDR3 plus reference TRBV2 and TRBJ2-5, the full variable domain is EPEVTQTPSHQVTQMGQEVILRCVPISNHLYFYWYRQILGQKVEFLVSFYNNEISEKSEIFDDQFSVERPDGSNFTLKIRSTKLEDSAMYFCASTGQWAETQYFGPGTRLLVL.

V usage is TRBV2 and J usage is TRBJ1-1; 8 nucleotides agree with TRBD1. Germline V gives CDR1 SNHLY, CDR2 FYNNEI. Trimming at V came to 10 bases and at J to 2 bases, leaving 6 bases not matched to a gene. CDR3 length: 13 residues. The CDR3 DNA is TGTGCCACCCAGGGGGCCGGCAACACTGAAGCTTTCTTT. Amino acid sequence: CATQGAGNTEAFF.

The CDR3 protein is CASSGGTGVYNEQFF. The CDR3 nucleotides are TGTGCCAGTAGTGGAGGGACAGGGGTCTACAATGAGCAGTTCTTC. The chain joins TRBV19 to TRBJ2-1; 10 positions match TRBD1. CDR1 and CDR2 from the germline V gene are LNHDA and SQIVND (reference sequence). The length of the CDR3 is 15 residues. The V segment lost 5 bases and the J segment 3 bases; nucleotides outside the gene matches: 4.

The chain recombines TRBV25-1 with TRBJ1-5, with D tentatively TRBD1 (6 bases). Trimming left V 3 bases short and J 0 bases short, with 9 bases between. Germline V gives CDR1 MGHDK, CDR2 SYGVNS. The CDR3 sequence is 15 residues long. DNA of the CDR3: TGTGCCAGCAGTGAGACAGGTAATAGCAATCAGCCCCAGCATTTT. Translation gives CASSETGNSNQPQHF.

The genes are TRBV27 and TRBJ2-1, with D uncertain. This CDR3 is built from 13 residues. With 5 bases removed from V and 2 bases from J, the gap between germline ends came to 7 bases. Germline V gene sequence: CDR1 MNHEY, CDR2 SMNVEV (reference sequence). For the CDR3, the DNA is TGTGCCAGCAGTCAGAGCCCCTACAATGAGCAGTTCTTC. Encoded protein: CASSQSPYNEQFF.

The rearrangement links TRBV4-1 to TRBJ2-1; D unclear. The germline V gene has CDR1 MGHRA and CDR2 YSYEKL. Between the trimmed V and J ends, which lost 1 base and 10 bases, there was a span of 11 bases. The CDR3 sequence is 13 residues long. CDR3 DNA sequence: TGCGCCAGCAGCCAAGCTGTAGCTGAGGAGCAGTTCTTC. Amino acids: CASSQAVAEEQFF.

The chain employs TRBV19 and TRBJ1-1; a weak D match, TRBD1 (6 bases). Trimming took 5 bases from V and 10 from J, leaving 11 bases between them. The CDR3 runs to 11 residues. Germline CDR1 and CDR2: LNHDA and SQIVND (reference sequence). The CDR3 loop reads CASSVGALAFF. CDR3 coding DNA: TGTGCCAGTAGTGTGGGGGCTCTAGCTTTCTTT.

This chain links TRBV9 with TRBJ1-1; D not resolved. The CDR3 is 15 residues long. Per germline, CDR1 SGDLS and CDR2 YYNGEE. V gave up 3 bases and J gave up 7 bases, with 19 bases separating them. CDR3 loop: CASSGPGSSRGEAFF. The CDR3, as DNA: TGTGCCAGCAGCGGACCGGGATCCTCACGGGGTGAAGCTTTCTTT.

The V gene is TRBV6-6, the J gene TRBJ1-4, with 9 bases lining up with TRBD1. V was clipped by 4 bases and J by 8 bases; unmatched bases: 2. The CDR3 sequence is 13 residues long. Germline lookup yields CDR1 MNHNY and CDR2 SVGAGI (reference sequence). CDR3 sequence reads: CASSWDRVEKLFF. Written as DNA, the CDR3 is TGTGCCAGCAGTTGGGACAGGGTGGAAAAACTGTTTTTT.

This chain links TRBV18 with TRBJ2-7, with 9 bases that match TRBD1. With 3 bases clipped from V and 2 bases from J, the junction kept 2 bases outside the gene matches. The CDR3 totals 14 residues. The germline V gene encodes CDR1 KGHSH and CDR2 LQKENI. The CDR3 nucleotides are TGTGCCAGCTCACCGGACAGGGGACCCTACGAGCAGTACTTC. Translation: CASSPDRGPYEQYF.

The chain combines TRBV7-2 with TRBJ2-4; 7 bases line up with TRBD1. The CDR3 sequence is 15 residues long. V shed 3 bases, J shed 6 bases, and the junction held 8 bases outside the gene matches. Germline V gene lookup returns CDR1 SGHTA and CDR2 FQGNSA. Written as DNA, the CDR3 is TGTGCCAGCAGCTTGAGGACAGGCCGGTTAAACATTCAGTACTTC. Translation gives CASSLRTGRLNIQYF.

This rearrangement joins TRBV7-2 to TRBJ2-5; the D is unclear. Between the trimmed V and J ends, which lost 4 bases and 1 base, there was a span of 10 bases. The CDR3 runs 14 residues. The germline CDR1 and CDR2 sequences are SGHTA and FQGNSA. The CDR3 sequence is CASSYTLPQETQYF. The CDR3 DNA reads TGTGCCAGCAGCTATACTCTACCCCAAGAGACCCAGTACTTC.

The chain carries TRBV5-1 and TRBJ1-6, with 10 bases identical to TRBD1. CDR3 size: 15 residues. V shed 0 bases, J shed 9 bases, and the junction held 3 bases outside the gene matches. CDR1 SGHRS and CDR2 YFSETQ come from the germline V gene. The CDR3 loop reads CASSLEGDRGSPLHF. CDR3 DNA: TGCGCCAGCAGCTTGGAGGGGGACAGGGGTTCACCCCTCCACTTT.

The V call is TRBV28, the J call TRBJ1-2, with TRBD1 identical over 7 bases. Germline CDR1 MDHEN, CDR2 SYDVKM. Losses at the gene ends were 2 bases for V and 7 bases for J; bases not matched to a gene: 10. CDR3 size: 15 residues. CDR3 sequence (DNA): TGTGCCAGCAGTTTAGGGGCTAGACAGGGCCGTGGCTACACCTTC. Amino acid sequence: CASSLGARQGRGYTF.

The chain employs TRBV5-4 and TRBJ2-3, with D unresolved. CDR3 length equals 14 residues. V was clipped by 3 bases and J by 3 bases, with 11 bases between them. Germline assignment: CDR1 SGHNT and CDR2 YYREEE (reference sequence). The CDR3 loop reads CASSSPPRTDTQYF. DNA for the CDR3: TGTGCCAGCAGCTCCCCCCCCCGGACAGATACGCAGTATTTT.

The CDR3 nucleotides are TGTGCCAGCAGTTTATCGGACACAAACTATGGCTACACCTTC. This gives the protein CASSLSDTNYGYTF. This chain connects TRBV7-3 to TRBJ1-2; D possibly corresponds to TRBD1 (5 bases). V gave up 6 bases and J gave up 2 bases, with 13 bases separating them. The germline V gene has CDR1 SGHTA and CDR2 FQGTGA. The CDR3 has 14 residues.

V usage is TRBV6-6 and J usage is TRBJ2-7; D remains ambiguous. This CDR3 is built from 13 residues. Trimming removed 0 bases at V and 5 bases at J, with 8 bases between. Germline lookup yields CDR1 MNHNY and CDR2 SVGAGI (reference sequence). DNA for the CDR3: TGTGCCAGCAGTTACTCTGGCATGGACGAGCAGTACGTC. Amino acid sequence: CASSYSGMDEQYV.

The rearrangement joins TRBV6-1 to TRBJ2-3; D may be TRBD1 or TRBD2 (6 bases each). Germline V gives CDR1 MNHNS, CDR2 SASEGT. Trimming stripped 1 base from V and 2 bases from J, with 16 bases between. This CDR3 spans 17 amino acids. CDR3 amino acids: CASSEERGAGNTDTQYF. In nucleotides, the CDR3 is TGTGCCAGCAGTGAAGAGAGGGGGGCCGGCAACACAGATACGCAGTATTTT.

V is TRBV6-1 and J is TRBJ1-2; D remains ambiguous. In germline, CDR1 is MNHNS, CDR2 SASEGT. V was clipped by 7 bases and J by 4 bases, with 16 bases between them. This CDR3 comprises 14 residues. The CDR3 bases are TGTGCCAGCATCTCCGGGGTTTTCGGCTATGGCTACACCTTC. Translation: CASISGVFGYGYTF.

The CDR3, as DNA: TGCGCCAGCAGCTTTTCGGGGGGCTCGAGAGAGACCCAGTACTTC. It encodes CASSFSGGSRETQYF. The chain carries TRBV5-1 and TRBJ2-5; D is perhaps TRBD2 (7 bases). Germline assignment: CDR1 SGHRS and CDR2 YFSETQ. Trimming stripped 2 bases from V and 4 bases from J, with 15 bases between. This CDR3 is built from 15 residues.

The CDR3 is CASSRTGPTNEKLFF. The CDR3 region has the DNA TGCGCCAGCAGCCGGACAGGACCTACTAATGAAAAACTGTTTTTT. The rearrangement uses TRBV4-3 and TRBJ1-4; 7 bases are a match to TRBD1. J was trimmed by 2 bases and V by 4 bases; bases with no gene match: 4. Germline-derived CDR1 and CDR2 are LGHNA and YSLEER. The CDR3 spans 15 residues.

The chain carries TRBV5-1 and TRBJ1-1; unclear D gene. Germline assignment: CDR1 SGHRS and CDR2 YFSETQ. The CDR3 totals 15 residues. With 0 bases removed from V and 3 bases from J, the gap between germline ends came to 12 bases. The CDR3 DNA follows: TGCGCCAGCAGCTTGGGCCCGGGGTCCTACACTGAAGCTTTCTTT. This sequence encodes CASSLGPGSYTEAFF.

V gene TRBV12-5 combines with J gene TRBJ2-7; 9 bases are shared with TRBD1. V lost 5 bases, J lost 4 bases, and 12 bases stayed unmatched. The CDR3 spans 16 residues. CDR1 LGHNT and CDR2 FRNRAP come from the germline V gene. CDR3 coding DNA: TGTGCTAGTGGTAAACCTCCGACAGGGGGGACTTACGAGCAGTACGTC. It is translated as CASGKPPTGGTYEQYV.

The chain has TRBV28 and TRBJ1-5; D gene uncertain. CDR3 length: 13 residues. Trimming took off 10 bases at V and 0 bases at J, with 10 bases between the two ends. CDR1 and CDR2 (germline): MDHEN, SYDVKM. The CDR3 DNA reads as TGTGCCATCTCAGGATATAGCAATCAGCCCCAGCATTTT. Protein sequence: CAISGYSNQPQHF.

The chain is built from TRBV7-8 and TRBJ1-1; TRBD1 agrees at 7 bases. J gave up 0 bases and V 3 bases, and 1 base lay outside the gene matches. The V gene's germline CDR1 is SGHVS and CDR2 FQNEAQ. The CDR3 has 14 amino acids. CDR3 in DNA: TGTGCCAGCAGCTTGACAGGGATGAACACTGAAGCTTTCTTT. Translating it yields CASSLTGMNTEAFF.

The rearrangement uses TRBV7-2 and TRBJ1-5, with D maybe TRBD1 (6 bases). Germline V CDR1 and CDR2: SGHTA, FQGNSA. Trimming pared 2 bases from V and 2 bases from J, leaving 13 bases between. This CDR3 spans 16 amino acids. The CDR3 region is CASSLSSRGGNQPQHF. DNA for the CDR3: TGTGCCAGCAGCTTATCGTCCAGGGGAGGCAATCAGCCCCAGCATTTT.

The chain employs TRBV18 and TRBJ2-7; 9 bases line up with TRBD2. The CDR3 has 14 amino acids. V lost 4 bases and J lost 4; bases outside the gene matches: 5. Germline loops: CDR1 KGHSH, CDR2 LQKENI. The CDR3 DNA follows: TGTGCCAGCTCACGACAGCGGGGGGCTTACGAGCAGTACGTC. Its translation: CASSRQRGAYEQYV.